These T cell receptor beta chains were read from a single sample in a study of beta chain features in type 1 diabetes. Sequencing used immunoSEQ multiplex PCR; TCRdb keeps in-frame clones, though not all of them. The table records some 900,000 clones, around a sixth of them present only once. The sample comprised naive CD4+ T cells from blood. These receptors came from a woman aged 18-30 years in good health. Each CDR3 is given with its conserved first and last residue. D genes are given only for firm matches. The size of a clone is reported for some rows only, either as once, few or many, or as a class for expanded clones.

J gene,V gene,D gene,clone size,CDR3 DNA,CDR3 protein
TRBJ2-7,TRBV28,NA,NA,TGTGCCAGCAGCCTCGTGGCAGGGGTCTACGAGCAGTACTTC,CASSLVAGVYEQYF
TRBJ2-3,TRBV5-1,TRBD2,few,TGCGCCAGCAGCTCCAGACTAGCGGATACGCAGTATTTT,CASSSRLADTQYF
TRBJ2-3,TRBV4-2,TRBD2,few,TGTGCCAGCAGCCAAGGACTAGCGGGAGTATTTGATACGCAGTATTTT,CASSQGLAGVFDTQYF
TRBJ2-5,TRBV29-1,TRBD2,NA,TGCAGCGTCTGGACTAGCGGGAAGGAGACCCAGTACTTC,CSVWTSGKETQYF
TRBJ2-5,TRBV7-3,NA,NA,TGTGCCAGCAGCTTATCACCGCAGTATGGGACCCAGTACTTC,CASSLSPQYGTQYF
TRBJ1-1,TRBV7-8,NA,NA,TGTGCCAGCAGCTTAGAGGTCAGCCTGAACACTGAAGCTTTCTTT,CASSLEVSLNTEAFF
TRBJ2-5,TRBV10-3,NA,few,TGTGCCATCGGTAGGGGTGTTGAGACCCAGTACTTC,CAIGRGVETQYF
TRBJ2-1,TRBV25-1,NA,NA,TGTGCCAGCAGTGAAGGGGCAGGGTGGTCAAATGAGCAGTTCTTC,CASSEGAGWSNEQFF
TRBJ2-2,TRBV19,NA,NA,TGTGCCAGTAGTTCGAGCGGAGGGAACACCGGGGAGCTGTTTTTT,CASSSSGGNTGELFF
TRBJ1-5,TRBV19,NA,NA,TGTGCCAGTAGCCCTATGAGAAATCAGCCCCAGCATTTT,CASSPMRNQPQHF
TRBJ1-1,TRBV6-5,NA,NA,TGTGCCAGCAGTTACTCTGGGACATACGGGATCACTGAAGCTTTCTTT,CASSYSGTYGITEAFF
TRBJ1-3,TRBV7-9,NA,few,TGTGCCAGCAGCTTAGTTGGCTGGCGCTCTGGAAACACCATATATTTT,CASSLVGWRSGNTIYF
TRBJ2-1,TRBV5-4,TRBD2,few,TGTGCCAGCAGCTTGGATTCGAGCGGGAGGGCCAGGCTCGGGCAGTTCTTC,CASSLDSSGRARLGQFF
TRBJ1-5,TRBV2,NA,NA,TGTGCCAGCAGGGACCCGAATCAGCCCCAGCATTTT,CASRDPNQPQHF
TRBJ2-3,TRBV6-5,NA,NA,TGTGCCAGCAGTTACACGTGGGGGGAGACAGATACGCAGTATTTT,CASSYTWGETDTQYF
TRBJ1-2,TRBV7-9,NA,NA,TGTGCCAGCAGCCCCGCTGGTGAGTCCTATGGCTACACCTTC,CASSPAGESYGYTF
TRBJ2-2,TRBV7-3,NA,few,TGTGCCAGCAGCTTTTACTCCGGGGAGCTGTTTTTT,CASSFYSGELFF
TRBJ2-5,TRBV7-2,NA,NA,TGTGCCAGCAGCCCCCCAGGTGGCCAATCAAATTTCTTACGGCAGACCCAGTACTTC,CASSPPGGQSNFLRQTQYF
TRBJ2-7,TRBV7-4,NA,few,TGTGCCAGCAGCCCAATGGTTCGGGACTTC,CASSPMVRDF
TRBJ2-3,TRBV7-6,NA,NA,TGTGCCAGCAACCCGTTCGGCGGTAGCACAGATACGCAGTATTTT,CASNPFGGSTDTQYF
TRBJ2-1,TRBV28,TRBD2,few,TGTGCCAGCAGAAAAGCGGGAGGTTCCTACAATGAGCAGTTCTTC,CASRKAGGSYNEQFF
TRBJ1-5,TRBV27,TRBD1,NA,TGTGCCAGCAGTTTAACGGGTTGGACAGGGGGTTCAGAACAGCCCCAGCATTTT,CASSLTGWTGGSEQPQHF
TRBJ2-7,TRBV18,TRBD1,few,TGTGCCAGCTCACCCGGGACAGGGTCCTACGAGCAGTACTTC,CASSPGTGSYEQYF
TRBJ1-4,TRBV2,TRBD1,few,TGTGCCAGCAGAGACAGGGATGAAAAACTGTTTTTT,CASRDRDEKLFF
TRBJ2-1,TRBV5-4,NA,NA,TGTGCCAGCAGCCCCTCAGCGCGAAGCTCCTACAATGAGCAGTTCTTC,CASSPSARSSYNEQFF
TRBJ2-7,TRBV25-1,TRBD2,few,TGTGCCAGCAGTCGCACTAGCGGGTCCTACGAGCAGTACTTC,CASSRTSGSYEQYF
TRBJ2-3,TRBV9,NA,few,TGTGCCAGCAGCGTCGACGGCCGATTTAGCACAGATACGCAGTATTTT,CASSVDGRFSTDTQYF
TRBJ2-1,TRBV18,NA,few,TGTGCCAGCTCACTCCTAGCCGTCAGCTACAATGAGCAGTTCTTC,CASSLLAVSYNEQFF
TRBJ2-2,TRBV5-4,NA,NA,TGTGCCAGCAGCTTGACTTTCGGAAACACCGGGGAGCTGTTTTTT,CASSLTFGNTGELFF
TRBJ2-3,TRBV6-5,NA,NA,TGTGCCAGCAGACTCCTGACAGATACAACAGATACGCAGTATTTT,CASRLLTDTTDTQYF
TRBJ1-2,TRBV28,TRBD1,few,TGTGCCAGCACCTCCGCGGGGACAGTGTCTGGCTACACCTTC,CASTSAGTVSGYTF
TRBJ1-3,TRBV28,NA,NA,TGTGCCAGCAGTTTACCAGGACCCGCCACCTCTGGAAACACCATATATTTT,CASSLPGPATSGNTIYF
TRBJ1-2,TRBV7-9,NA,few,TGTGCCAGCAGTTCTACAGAAAACTATGGCTACACCTTC,CASSSTENYGYTF
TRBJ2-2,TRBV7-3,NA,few,TGTGCCAGCAGCTTAACGTCCGCGTCCACCGGGGAGCTGTTTTTT,CASSLTSASTGELFF
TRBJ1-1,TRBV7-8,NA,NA,TGTGCCAGCGTTTACCGTGTGGGAGGGATTAGGGATTACACTGAAGCTTTCTTT,CASVYRVGGIRDYTEAFF
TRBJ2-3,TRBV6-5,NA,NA,TGTGCCAGCAGCACTACAGATACGCAGTATTTT,CASSTTDTQYF
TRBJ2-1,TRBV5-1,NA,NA,TGCGCCAGCAGCTTGTTAGCCAGGGGCGATGAGCAGTTCTTC,CASSLLARGDEQFF
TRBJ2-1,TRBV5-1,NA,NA,TGCGCCAGCAGCTTGAGGCTAGTCAGCTACAATGAGCAGTTCTTC,CASSLRLVSYNEQFF
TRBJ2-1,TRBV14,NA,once,TGTGCCAGCAGCCAAGAGGGGGTTGCGGGCTCCTACAATGAGCAGTTCTTC,CASSQEGVAGSYNEQFF
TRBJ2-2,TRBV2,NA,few,TGTGCCAGCACACCGACTGCGAACACCGGGGAGCTGTTTTTT,CASTPTANTGELFF
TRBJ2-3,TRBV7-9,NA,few,TGTGCCAGCAGCTCAATAAGCACAGATACGCAGTATTTT,CASSSISTDTQYF
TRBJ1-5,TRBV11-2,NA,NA,TGTGCCAGCAGCTCGTCGGTTAGTCAGCCCCAGCATTTT,CASSSSVSQPQHF
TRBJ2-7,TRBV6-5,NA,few,TGTGCCAGCAGTTACTCGTTGTCCGAGCAGTACTTC,CASSYSLSEQYF
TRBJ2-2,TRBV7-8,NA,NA,TGTGCCAGCAGCTTAGGGGTATCGAACGGGGAGCTGTTTTTT,CASSLGVSNGELFF
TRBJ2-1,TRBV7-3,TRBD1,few,TGTGCCAGCAGCACAACAGGGGACAATGAGCAGTTCTTC,CASSTTGDNEQFF
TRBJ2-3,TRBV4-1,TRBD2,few,TGCGCCAGCAGCCTCATAGCGGGATCCACTCCAGATACGCAGTATTTT,CASSLIAGSTPDTQYF